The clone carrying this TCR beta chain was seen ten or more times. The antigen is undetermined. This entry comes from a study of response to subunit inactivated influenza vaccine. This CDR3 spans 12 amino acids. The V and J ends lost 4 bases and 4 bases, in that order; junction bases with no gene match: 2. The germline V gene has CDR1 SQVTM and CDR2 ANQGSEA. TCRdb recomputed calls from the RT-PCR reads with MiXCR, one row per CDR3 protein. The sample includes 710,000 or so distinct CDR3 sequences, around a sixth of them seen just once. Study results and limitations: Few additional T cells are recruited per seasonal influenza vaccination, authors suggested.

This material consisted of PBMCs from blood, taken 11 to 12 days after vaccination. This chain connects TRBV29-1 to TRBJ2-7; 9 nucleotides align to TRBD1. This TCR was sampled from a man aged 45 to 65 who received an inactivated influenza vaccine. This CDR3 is CSVAQGAYEQYF. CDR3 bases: TGCAGCGTTGCACAGGGGGCGTACGAGCAGTACTTC.